The TCR beta chain under discussion was sequenced for a study of Graves' ophthalmopathy and Graves' hyperthyroidism. This clonotype was detected many times. The authors amplified TCR beta CDR3 regions from RNA transcripts. Scientists carried out first-round RT-PCR using HTBI primers and then a second-round multiplex PCR. TCRdb redid the calling of the multiplex PCR reads with MiXCR, one entry per CDR3 protein. Of about 480,000 distinct CDR3 sequences detected, 13% to 15% appear once; the ten largest clones hold over 7.5%. Orbital computed tomography, thyroid ultrasound, TRAb, serum thyroxine and clinical symptoms formed the basis of diagnosis. The PBMCs were taken from about 9.7 ml of fresh peripheral blood. The V gene's germline CDR1 is SGHTA and CDR2 FQGNSA. After removal of 1 base from V and 5 bases from J, the junction contained 7 bases not matched to a gene. The length of the CDR3 is 17 residues.

The receptor's source is a woman aged 25 to 45 with Graves' ophthalmopathy. The chain is built from TRBV7-2 and TRBJ2-5; TRBD2 agrees at 13 bases. The material sequenced was blood. The chain's CDR3 is CASSLGSLAGGLETQYF. In DNA form, the CDR3 reads TGTGCCAGCAGCTTAGGGTCACTAGCGGGGGGGCTGGAGACCCAGTACTTC.